The 10 T cell receptor beta chains below all came from one sample that was sequenced in a study of T cell changes during pregnancy in multiple sclerosis. Sequenced by immunoSEQ multiplex PCR; TCRdb stores in-frame clones only, minus some. The sample gives some 49,000 clones, 90% of which show up once; about 5.1% is in the top ten. The sequencing here drew on peripheral blood, taken after pregnancy. Receptors were obtained from a female donor in good health, enrolled as a control in a pregnancy study.

This chain uses TRBV2 with TRBJ1-1; possible D gene TRBD1, 5 bases. This CDR3 comprises 19 residues. V shed 4 bases and J shed 5 bases, with 29 bases lying between them. Germline CDR1 is SNHLY and CDR2 is FYNNEI. CDR3 DNA: TGTGCCAGCAGTGTTGGCTCCCTTGCAGGGCTGACGGACCGGACTGAAGCTTTCTTT. This codes for CASSVGSLAGLTDRTEAFF. The full variable domain, rest sourced from reference TRBV2 and TRBJ1-1, is EPEVTQTPSHQVTQMGQEVILRCVPISNHLYFYWYRQILGQKVEFLVSFYNNEISEKSEIFDDQFSVERPDGSNFTLKIRSTKLEDSAMYFCASSVGSLAGLTDRTEAFFGQGTRLTVV.

V is TRBV19 and J is TRBJ1-5, with D unclear. Germline CDR1 reads LNHDA; CDR2 reads SQIVND (reference sequence). The V end lost 5 bases, the J end lost 6 bases, and 11 bases lay between the germline ends. This CDR3 region has 13 residues. The CDR3 is CASSGGVSQPQHF. The CDR3, as DNA: TGTGCCAGTAGTGGCGGGGTGTCTCAGCCCCAGCATTTT.

The gene calls are TRBV6-1 and TRBJ1-1; 7 nucleotides agree with TRBD1. V trimming: 7 bases; J trimming: 1 base; junction bases outside the gene matches: 3. The germline gives CDR1 MNHNS, CDR2 SASEGT. The CDR3 is made up of 13 amino acids. CDR3 protein: CASTNRGNTEAFF. CDR3 DNA: TGTGCCAGCACTAACAGGGGGAACACTGAAGCTTTCTTT.

CDR3 bases: TGTGCCAGCAGTTACGACAGTGGTGGCTCACCCCTCCACTTT. Amino acids: CASSYDSGGSPLHF. The rearrangement joins TRBV7-9 to TRBJ1-6, with a tentative D call TRBD1 (5 bases). This CDR3 is 14 amino acids long. CDR1 SEHNR and CDR2 FQNEAQ come from the germline V gene (reference sequence). The V gene lost 6 bases and the J gene lost 10 bases, with 16 bases spanning the gap. Full variable domain (remainder filled in from reference TRBV7-9 and TRBJ1-6): DTGVSQNPRHKITKRGQNVTFRCDPISEHNRLYWYRQTLGQGPEFLTYFQNEAQLEKSRLLSDRFSAERPKGSFSTLEIQRTEQGDSAMYLCASSYDSGGSPLHFGNGTRLTVT.

This clone was observed a few times. The V call is TRBV9, the J call TRBJ1-2; 8 nucleotides line up with TRBD1. The germline V gene encodes CDR1 SGDLS and CDR2 YYNGEE. The CDR3 length is 13 residues. The J segment lost 2 bases and the V segment lost 3 bases, leaving 0 bases of the junction unmatched. The CDR3 loop reads CASSGTGNYGYTF. The DNA for the CDR3 is TGTGCCAGCAGCGGGACAGGGAACTATGGCTACACCTTC.

The sample holds one count of this clone. The chain has TRBV2 and TRBJ2-1, with D possibly matching TRBD2 (5 bases). Deletions cut 3 bases from V and 6 bases from J, with 12 bases between. The length of the CDR3 is 14 residues. From germline, CDR1 is SNHLY and CDR2 FYNNEI. The CDR3 here is CASSERGPGNEQFF. The CDR3 region has the DNA TGTGCCAGCAGTGAGCGAGGGCCGGGCAATGAGCAGTTCTTC.

The rearrangement links TRBV7-2 to TRBJ1-1; 9 nucleotides match TRBD1. The CDR3 is 18 residues long. V lost 4 bases to trimming and J lost 4 bases; unmatched junction nucleotides: 16. Germline CDR1 SGHTA, CDR2 FQGNSA. The CDR3 reads CASSSQSGTGYGGTEAFF. CDR3 DNA: TGTGCCAGCAGCTCCCAATCCGGGACAGGGTATGGTGGCACTGAAGCTTTCTTT.

The genes are TRBV25-1 and TRBJ1-2; possible D gene TRBD1, 5 bases. Germline values: CDR1 MGHDK, CDR2 SYGVNS. Trimming pared 7 bases from V and 3 bases from J, leaving 12 bases between. The CDR3 is 13 amino acids. For the CDR3, the DNA is TGTGCCAGCACAGGAGTAGGGGACTATGGCTACACCTTC. It codes for CASTGVGDYGYTF.

This chain connects TRBV6-6 to TRBJ1-6; TRBD1 agrees at 7 bases. From germline, CDR1 is MNHNY and CDR2 SVGAGI (reference sequence). The CDR3 covers 14 residues. J was trimmed by 10 bases and V by 5 bases; bases with no gene match: 8. As DNA, the CDR3 is TGTGCCAGCAGTCCAACAGGGGAGGAATCACCCCTCCACTTT. Translation gives CASSPTGEESPLHF.

The CDR3 here is CASSPGGISNYGYTF. The CDR3 DNA follows: TGTGCCAGCTCACCCGGCGGGATATCTAACTATGGCTACACCTTC. The chain uses TRBV18 and TRBJ1-2; D call uncertain. V shed 3 bases and J shed 0 bases, with 11 bases lying between them. The V gene's germline CDR1 is KGHSH and CDR2 LQKENI. CDR3 size: 15 residues.